These T cell receptor beta chains were read from a single sample in a study of human T cells and chemical hapten exposure. Using its own MiXCR run on the RACE reads, TCRdb lists one record per CDR3 protein. The sample yields around 45,000 distinct CDR3 sequences, approximately 4% seen once. The sequenced material came from whole blood. These receptors were collected from a human donor in good health. Some clones in this sample may be carry-over from other donors' samples. CDR3s include the opening cysteine and the closing phenylalanine or tryptophan. D genes are given only for firm matches. For some rows the clone size is stated as once, few or many, or as a class when expanded; others skip it.

CDR3nt	CDR3aa	v_gene	j_gene	d_gene	abundance
TGTGCCAGCGCATTGCGGACAGGGAGTGAGCAGTTCTTC	CASALRTGSEQFF	TRBV27	TRBJ2-1	TRBD1	-
TGTGCCAGCAGGGCAGGCAATCAGCCCCAGCATTTT	CASRAGNQPQHF	TRBV6-1	TRBJ1-5	-	few
TGCGCCAGCAGCTTGGGCGGGACAGGTTCGTACGAGCAGTACTTC	CASSLGGTGSYEQYF	TRBV5-1	TRBJ2-7	TRBD1	many
TGTGCCAGCAGCTTAGGTCGGGTAGCGGCCTGGAATGAGCAGTTCTTC	CASSLGRVAAWNEQFF	TRBV11-1	TRBJ2-1	-	many
TGCAGTGCTAGGGGTAATGAAAAACTGTTTTTT	CSARGNEKLFF	TRBV20-1	TRBJ1-4	-	-
TGCGCCAGCAGTCGGCGGGAGGCTGCCTTTAGCACAGATACGCAGTATTTT	CASSRREAAFSTDTQYF	TRBV4-1	TRBJ2-3	TRBD2	many
TGTGCCAGCATCCGGGGCACAGATACGCAGTATTTT	CASIRGTDTQYF	TRBV28	TRBJ2-3	-	many
TGTGCCAGCAGTCCGAACAGTAACCAAGGGGCTGAAGCTTTCTTT	CASSPNSNQGAEAFF	TRBV12-3/TRBV12-4	TRBJ1-1	-	-
TGTGCCAGCAGACCTACCTCTGGGGCCAACGTCCTGACTTTC	CASRPTSGANVLTF	TRBV12-3/TRBV12-4	TRBJ2-6	-	many
TGTGCCAGCAGTACTCCCTCGACAGGGGGGGAATCTAGCACAGATACGCAGTATTTT	CASSTPSTGGESSTDTQYF	TRBV12-3/TRBV12-4	TRBJ2-3	TRBD1	-
TGTGCCACCAGTGAGACAGGGACAGGCGAAAAACTGTTTTTT	CATSETGTGEKLFF	TRBV24-1	TRBJ1-4	TRBD1	-
TGTGCCAGCTCACCTAGCGGGACAGCAATGAACACTGAAGCTTTCTTT	CASSPSGTAMNTEAFF	TRBV18	TRBJ1-1	TRBD1	-
TGCAGTGCTAGTAGCAATCAGCCCCAGCATTTT	CSASSNQPQHF	TRBV20-1	TRBJ1-5	-	many
TGTGCCAGCAGTTTTGGTCCGGGTCAGCCCCAGCATTTT	CASSFGPGQPQHF	TRBV7-6	TRBJ1-5	-	many
TGCAGCGCCTTCCCCGGACAATCGAACACCGGGGAGCTGTTTTTT	CSAFPGQSNTGELFF	TRBV29-1	TRBJ2-2	-	many
TGCAGTGCTAGAGTAGGGGAGAAGGTATACGAGCAGTACTTC	CSARVGEKVYEQYF	TRBV20-1	TRBJ2-7	-	-
TGTGCCAGCCCCCCCGCCGGGCAGGGGGGCTACGAGCAGTACTTC	CASPPAGQGGYEQYF	TRBV28	TRBJ2-7	-	many
TGTGCCAGCAGCGCCGGGGGAGTCGGGGCCAACGTCCTGACTTTC	CASSAGGVGANVLTF	TRBV9	TRBJ2-6	-	many
TGTGCCAGCAGCCGGGACAGGGTCTACGAGCAGTACTTC	CASSRDRVYEQYF	TRBV7-9	TRBJ2-7	TRBD1	many
TGCGCCAGCAGTCTCTCGGCAGGGGGCACTGAAGCTTTCTTT	CASSLSAGGTEAFF	TRBV5-1	TRBJ1-1	TRBD1	many
TGTGCCAGCAGTGAAGCGCCTAGTTCCGCCGGGGAGCTGTTTTTT	CASSEAPSSAGELFF	TRBV2	TRBJ2-2	-	many
TGCGCCAGCAGCGGGAGCAAGTACGAGCAGTACTTC	CASSGSKYEQYF	TRBV5-1	TRBJ2-7	-	few
TGTGCCAGCAGCTTCACAGATACGCAGTATTTT	CASSFTDTQYF	TRBV7-9	TRBJ2-3	-	medium-sized
TGTGCCAGCAGCTTAGCACGGGCAGGGGCGAGCAATGAGCAGTTCTTC	CASSLARAGASNEQFF	TRBV7-2	TRBJ2-1	-	few
TGTGCCAGCAGCTCCCCAGGGGGTCTTAATGAAAAACTGTTTTTT	CASSSPGGLNEKLFF	TRBV5-6	TRBJ1-4	TRBD1	many
TGCAGCGTTGGGGACGGGAACGCTGAAGCTTTCTTT	CSVGDGNAEAFF	TRBV29-1	TRBJ1-1	-	many
TGCAGCTTCCCATCGTGGGACATCCAAGAGACCCAGTACTTC	CSFPSWDIQETQYF	TRBV29-1	TRBJ2-5	-	many
TGTGCCAGCAGTTACCGACAGGGGGGAACTGAAGCTTTCTTT	CASSYRQGGTEAFF	TRBV6-5	TRBJ1-1	TRBD1	many
TGCAGTGCTCACGGGACTCAGCGCTCCTACAATGAGCAGTTCTTC	CSAHGTQRSYNEQFF	TRBV20-1	TRBJ2-1	-	many